A selection of T cell receptor beta chains follows, all from one sample in a study of blood T cell repertoires in COVID-19. Sequencing used immunoSEQ multiplex PCR; TCRdb keeps in-frame clones, though not all of them. The sample lists 60,000 to 90,000 clones, around nine tenths occurring once. The sequenced sample was peripheral blood. These receptors were collected from an elderly woman with acute or convalescent COVID-19. CDR3s include the opening cysteine and the closing phenylalanine or tryptophan. A D gene is named only where the DNA matches it firmly. Clone size is not always given. Where it is, it says once, few, many or a class for expanded clones.

cdr3_length,clone_size,v_call,d_call,j_call,cdr3_nt,cdr3_aa
16,NA,TRBV3-1/TRBV3-2,TRBD2,TRBJ2-3,TGTGCCAGCAGCTGGGGACTAGCGGGAGTGACAGATACGCAGTATTTT,CASSWGLAGVTDTQYF
14,NA,TRBV7-2,NA,TRBJ2-1,TGTGCCAGCAGCTTACCCCTACCGAGCAATGAGCAGTTCTTC,CASSLPLPSNEQFF
15,NA,TRBV19,TRBD2,TRBJ2-7,TGTGCCAGTAGTTCGCCTAGCGGGAAAGTCTACGAGCAGTACTTC,CASSSPSGKVYEQYF
16,NA,TRBV10-3,TRBD1,TRBJ2-2,TGTGCCATCAGTGATCGGGGGACAGGGCGCACCGGGGAGCTGTTTTTT,CAISDRGTGRTGELFF
15,NA,TRBV7-2,NA,TRBJ1-5,TGTGCCAGCAGCTCGGGTGGGGGCAACAATCAGCCCCAGCATTTT,CASSSGGGNNQPQHF
13,NA,TRBV3-1/TRBV3-2,NA,TRBJ1-2,TGTGCCAGCAGCCAAGGATTAACAGATGGCTACACCTTC,CASSQGLTDGYTF
15,few,TRBV3-1/TRBV3-2,NA,TRBJ1-5,TGTGCCAGCAGCCAAAAGGAGGTGGGCAATCAGCCCCAGCATTTT,CASSQKEVGNQPQHF
14,NA,TRBV19,NA,TRBJ1-2,TGTGCCAGTAGTATTGGGCAGACTAACTATGGCTACACCTTC,CASSIGQTNYGYTF
16,few,TRBV5-1,TRBD2,TRBJ2-2,TGCGCCAGCAGCTTTGGGACTAGCGGGGACACCGGGGAGCTGTTTTTT,CASSFGTSGDTGELFF
14,NA,TRBV3-1/TRBV3-2,NA,TRBJ1-1,TGTGCCAGCAGCCAAATAGATCGGCAGGGTGAAGCTTTCTTT,CASSQIDRQGEAFF
15,NA,TRBV11-1,NA,TRBJ2-5,TGTGCCAGCAGCTTAGTGGCGGGGGCGAGGGAGACCCAGTACTTC,CASSLVAGARETQYF
15,NA,TRBV5-1,NA,TRBJ2-5,TGCGCCAGCAGCAAGGACATCCCTCGGTCGGAGACCCAGTACTTC,CASSKDIPRSETQYF
15,once,TRBV29-1,TRBD1,TRBJ2-2,TGCAGCGTCCCTAGCTTAATACAGGGGGATGGGGAGCTGTTTTTT,CSVPSLIQGDGELFF
14,NA,TRBV11-2,NA,TRBJ2-1,TGTGCCAGCAGCCAGGAGGGGACGAGCCGTGAGCAGTTCTTC,CASSQEGTSREQFF
13,NA,TRBV18,NA,TRBJ1-1,TGTGCCAGCTCACCGGAGCAGGGGAGCGAAGCTTTCTTT,CASSPEQGSEAFF
13,NA,TRBV18,TRBD2,TRBJ2-5,TGTGCCAGCTCACCGGGGGGGAAAGAGACCCAGTACTTC,CASSPGGKETQYF
16,NA,TRBV19,TRBD1,TRBJ1-1,TGTGCCAGTAGTATTGCCGGGACAGGGCACGGAACTGAAGCTTTCTTT,CASSIAGTGHGTEAFF
14,NA,TRBV4-2,TRBD1,TRBJ1-2,TGTGCCAGCAGCGCCCAGGGACAGATCTATGGCTACACCTTC,CASSAQGQIYGYTF
17,NA,TRBV28,TRBD2,TRBJ2-3,TGTGCCAGCAGTCCACTAGCGGGAGAAGGGGGCACAGATACGCAGTATTTT,CASSPLAGEGGTDTQYF
13,NA,TRBV12-3/TRBV12-4,NA,TRBJ1-4,TGTGCCAGCACCCCCCGAGACAGCGAAAAACTGTTTTTT,CASTPRDSEKLFF
15,NA,TRBV2,NA,TRBJ2-7,TGTGCCAGCAGTGAAGCGGAGGTAGGATTCTACGAGCAGTACTTC,CASSEAEVGFYEQYF
15,NA,TRBV7-9,TRBD1,TRBJ1-3,TGTGCCAGCAGCCACGGACAGGGGGATGAGAACACCATATATTTT,CASSHGQGDENTIYF
14,NA,TRBV5-8,NA,TRBJ1-4,TGTGCCAGCAGCCGGACTGACTTTCTCCAAAAACTGTTTTTT,CASSRTDFLQKLFF
14,NA,TRBV3-1/TRBV3-2,TRBD1,TRBJ1-2,TGTGCCAGCAGACCGGGACAGGGGATCGATGGCTACACCTTC,CASRPGQGIDGYTF
19,NA,TRBV7-2,NA,TRBJ1-6,TGTGCCAGCAGCTCCATAGGCCCCAGTGTAGGACGCAGGGATTCACCCCTCCACTTT,CASSSIGPSVGRRDSPLHF
16,NA,TRBV5-1,TRBD2,TRBJ2-2,TGCGCCAGCAGATCTCTGACTAGCGGGGGGACCGGGGAGCTGTTTTTT,CASRSLTSGGTGELFF
16,NA,TRBV3-1/TRBV3-2,TRBD2,TRBJ2-7,TGTGCCAGCAGCCAAGCCGGACTAGCTCCCTCCTACGAGCAGTACTTC,CASSQAGLAPSYEQYF
15,NA,TRBV5-1,TRBD1,TRBJ2-2,TGCGCCAGCAGCTTGGAGGGGGCGCGCACCGGGGAGCTGTTTTTT,CASSLEGARTGELFF
16,NA,TRBV10-1,NA,TRBJ2-6,TGCGCCAGCAGTCTCCAGGACAACCCTGGGGCCAACGTCCTGACTTTC,CASSLQDNPGANVLTF
13,once,TRBV7-2,NA,TRBJ1-5,TGTGCCAGCAGCTTAACTACAAATCAGCCCCAGCATTTT,CASSLTTNQPQHF
15,NA,TRBV5-1,NA,TRBJ1-2,TGCGCCAGCAGCTATGATGATGGGAGAAACTATGGCTACACCTTC,CASSYDDGRNYGYTF
16,once,TRBV5-1,NA,TRBJ2-3,TGCGCCAGCAGCCTATACGGGACACTTAGCACAGATACGCAGTATTTT,CASSLYGTLSTDTQYF
14,NA,TRBV7-6,NA,TRBJ1-6,TGTGCCAGCAGCTTAGCTCCTGCGGGGACACCCCTCCACTTT,CASSLAPAGTPLHF
14,NA,TRBV11-2,NA,TRBJ1-2,TGTGCCAGCAGCTCAGAGGACAGCCGCTATGGCTACACCTTC,CASSSEDSRYGYTF
16,NA,TRBV15,NA,TRBJ2-7,TGTGCCACCAGAGCGGCGCTAGGGACTGCTACCTACGAGCAGTACTTC,CATRAALGTATYEQYF
15,NA,TRBV7-3,TRBD1,TRBJ1-1,TGTGCCAGCAGCTTCAAAGGACAGGGAAGTTCTGAAGCTTTCTTT,CASSFKGQGSSEAFF
16,NA,TRBV5-8,NA,TRBJ2-1,TGTGCCAGCAGCCAGCCCCTGGGGAGGACCTACAATGAGCAGTTCTTC,CASSQPLGRTYNEQFF
14,NA,TRBV7-9,TRBD1,TRBJ1-5,TGTGCCAGCAGCCTGGGACAGCGGAATCAGCCCCAGCATTTT,CASSLGQRNQPQHF
14,NA,TRBV27,NA,TRBJ1-3,TGTGCCAGCGGATATGGCGGCTCTGGAAACACCATATATTTT,CASGYGGSGNTIYF
16,NA,TRBV4-1,NA,TRBJ2-5,TGCGCCAGCAGCCAAGATCCCTCTAGCATCCAAGAGACCCAGTACTTC,CASSQDPSSIQETQYF
14,NA,TRBV2,TRBD1,TRBJ1-6,TGTGCCAGCAGTGATTCAGGGGGAGGATCACCCCTCCACTTT,CASSDSGGGSPLHF
14,NA,TRBV7-2,NA,TRBJ1-6,TGTGCCAGCAGCTTAAGTTCTGGAGGCTCACCCCTCCACTTT,CASSLSSGGSPLHF
15,NA,TRBV6-6,TRBD1,TRBJ1-6,TGTGCCAGCAGGGGGACAGGGGTCTATAATTCACCCCTCCACTTT,CASRGTGVYNSPLHF
14,NA,TRBV10-3,TRBD2,TRBJ2-5,TGTGCCAGTCGACTAGCGGGAGGGCAAGAGACCCAGTACTTC,CASRLAGGQETQYF
15,NA,TRBV6-6,NA,TRBJ1-6,TGTGCCAGCAGTTGGGACTCCTGGGGGAATTCACCCCTCCACTTT,CASSWDSWGNSPLHF
12,NA,TRBV18,NA,TRBJ1-5,TGTGCCAGCTCAACTCAGGATCAGCCCCAGCATTTT,CASSTQDQPQHF